Each of the 10 T cell receptor beta chains below was sequenced from the same sample in a study of vaccination and CD4 T cells after COVID-19. A single record per CDR3 protein comes from TCRdb applying MiXCR to the PCR reads. The table shows 25,000 or so distinct CDR3 sequences, with under 65% occurring only once. This material consisted of CD4+ T cells from blood, taken before SARS-CoV-2 vaccination. These receptors were taken from a human donor who had recovered from COVID-19.

This clonotype was seen more than once but under ten times. This sequence joins TRBV6-2 or TRBV6-3 and TRBJ1-1; D is uncertain. The V gene lost 0 bases and the J gene lost 1 base, with 12 bases spanning the gap. Germline V gives CDR1 MNHEY, CDR2 SVGEGT. This CDR3 contains 16 residues. The CDR3 reads CASSYSYRTANTEAFF. CDR3 bases: TGTGCCAGCAGTTACTCGTACCGGACGGCGAACACTGAAGCTTTCTTT.

This clonotype was counted a few times. The chain uses TRBV10-2 and TRBJ1-5; D ambiguous. With 5 bases removed from V and 1 base from J, the gap between germline ends came to 9 bases. The V gene's germline CDR1 is WSHSY and CDR2 SAAADI. This CDR3 has 14 residues. The CDR3 DNA follows: TGCGCCAGCAGTCATTTTAGAAGCAATCAGCCCCAGCATTTT. This sequence encodes CASSHFRSNQPQHF.

The CDR3 DNA is TGCAGTCTCATAGTTCCCGGCAGTGGCACTGAAGCTTTCTTT. It translates to CSLIVPGSGTEAFF. This rearrangement joins TRBV20-1 to TRBJ1-1; D gene ambiguous. Trimming removed 8 bases at V and 4 bases at J, with 20 bases between. The CDR3 has 14 residues. Germline values: CDR1 DFQATT, CDR2 SNEGSKA (reference sequence).

This clonotype was seen only a few times. The V and J genes are TRBV10-3 and TRBJ2-6; 8 bases map to TRBD1. The CDR3 runs to 18 residues. J gave up 2 bases and V 5 bases, and 11 bases lay outside the gene matches. Looked up from germline, CDR1 is ENHRY and CDR2 is SYGVKD. For the CDR3, the DNA is TGTGCCATCAGTAGCCCGGACAGGGATCGTCCTGGGGCCAACGTCCTGACTTTC. It is translated as CAISSPDRDRPGANVLTF.

This clonotype was detected a few times. DNA of the CDR3: TGCAGTGCTGCGGGGACGGGAAACCGACTAGCGGAGGGGTTCCAAGAGACCCAGTACTTC. Residues: CSAAGTGNRLAEGFQETQYF. This chain uses TRBV20-1 with TRBJ2-5, with TRBD2 matching over 9 bases. The length of the CDR3 is 20 residues. Germline V gene data show CDR1 as DFQATT and CDR2 as SNEGSKA (reference sequence). Unmatched junction bases numbered 23, after V lost 5 bases and J lost 1 base.

The chain links TRBV19 to TRBJ1-1, with 9 positions matching TRBD1. CDR1 and CDR2 from the germline V gene are LNHDA and SQIVND (reference sequence). This CDR3 is built from 12 residues. The CDR3 DNA is TGTGAAAGGGACAGGGATCACACTGAAGCTTTCTTT. Its protein is CERDRDHTEAFF.

This chain connects TRBV2 to TRBJ2-7; 9 bases agree with TRBD1. J lost 1 base, V lost 1 base, and 5 bases had no gene match. The CDR3 runs 16 residues. CDR1 SNHLY and CDR2 FYNNEI come from the germline V gene. The CDR3 nucleotides are TGTGCCAGCAGTGAAGACAGGACAGGGGATTCCTACGAGCAGTACTTC. Translation gives CASSEDRTGDSYEQYF. The full variable domain, rest sourced from reference TRBV2 and TRBJ2-7, is EPEVTQTPSHQVTQMGQEVILRCVPISNHLYFYWYRQILGQKVEFLVSFYNNEISEKSEIFDDQFSVERPDGSNFTLKIRSTKLEDSAMYFCASSEDRTGDSYEQYFGPGTRLTVT.

This chain joins TRBV27 and TRBJ1-2; D ambiguous. Trimming stripped 5 bases from V and 4 bases from J, with 23 bases between. The CDR3 has 17 residues. Germline V gene lookup returns CDR1 MNHEY and CDR2 SMNVEV (reference sequence). CDR3 nucleotides: TGTGCCAGCAGTGATTATGCCGGAGGGCAGGCTCGCTATGGCTACACCTTC. Its translation is CASSDYAGGQARYGYTF.

The V call is TRBV7-9, the J call TRBJ2-2; D gene uncertain. The germline V and J ends were trimmed by 5 bases and 6 bases, with 13 bases remaining between them. Germline values: CDR1 SEHNR, CDR2 FQNEAQ (reference sequence). The CDR3 is made up of 14 amino acids. CDR3 sequence: CASSLSFTPGELFF. The CDR3 bases are TGTGCCAGCAGCCTTTCGTTCACCCCCGGGGAGCTGTTTTTT.

This chain uses TRBV5-4 with TRBJ2-5, with 9 bases fitting TRBD1. The germline CDR1 and CDR2 sequences are SGHNT and YYREEE (reference sequence). Losses at the gene ends were 3 bases for V and 5 bases for J; bases not matched to a gene: 11. This CDR3 is 16 amino acids long. The CDR3 region has the DNA TGTGCCAGCAGCTCTACGGGACAGGGAACGAAGGAGACCCAGTACTTC. The encoded protein is CASSSTGQGTKETQYF. Full variable domain (rest looked up from reference TRBV5-4 and TRBJ2-5): ETGVTQSPTHLIKTRGQQVTLRCSSQSGHNTVSWYQQALGQGPQFIFQYYREEENGRGNFPPRFSGLQFPNYSSELNVNALELDDSALYLCASSSTGQGTKETQYFGPGTRLLVL.